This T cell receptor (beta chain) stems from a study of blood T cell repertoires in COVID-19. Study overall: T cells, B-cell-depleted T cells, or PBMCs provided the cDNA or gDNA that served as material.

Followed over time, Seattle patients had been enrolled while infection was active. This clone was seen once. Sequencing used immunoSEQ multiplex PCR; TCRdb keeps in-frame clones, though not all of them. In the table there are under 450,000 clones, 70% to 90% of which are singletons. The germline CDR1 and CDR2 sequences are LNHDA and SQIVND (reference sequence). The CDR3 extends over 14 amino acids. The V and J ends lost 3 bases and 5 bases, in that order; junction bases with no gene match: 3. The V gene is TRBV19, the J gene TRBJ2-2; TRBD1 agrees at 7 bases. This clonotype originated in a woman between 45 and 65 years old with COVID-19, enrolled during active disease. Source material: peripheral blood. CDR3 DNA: TGTGCCAGTAGTATTGACAGGGAGACCGGGGAGCTGTTTTTT. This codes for CASSIDRETGELFF. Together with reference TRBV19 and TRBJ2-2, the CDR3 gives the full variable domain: DGGITQSPKYLFRKEGQNVTLSCEQNLNHDAMYWYRQDPGQGLRLIYYSQIVNDFQKGDIAEGYSVSREKKESFPLTVTSAQKNPTAFYLCASSIDRETGELFFGEGSRLTVL.